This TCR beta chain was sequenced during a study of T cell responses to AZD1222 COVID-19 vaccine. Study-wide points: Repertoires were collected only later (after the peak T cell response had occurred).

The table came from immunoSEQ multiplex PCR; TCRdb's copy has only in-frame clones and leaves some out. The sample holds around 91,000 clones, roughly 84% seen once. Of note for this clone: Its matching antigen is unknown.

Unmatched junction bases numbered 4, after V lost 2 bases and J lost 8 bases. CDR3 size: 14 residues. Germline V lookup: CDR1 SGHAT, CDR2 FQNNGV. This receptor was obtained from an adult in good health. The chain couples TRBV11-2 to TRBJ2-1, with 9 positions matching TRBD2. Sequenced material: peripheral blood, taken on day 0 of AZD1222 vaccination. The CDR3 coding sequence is TGTGCCAGCAGCTTACTAGCGGGGCGCGATGAGCAGTTCTTC. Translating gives CASSLLAGRDEQFF. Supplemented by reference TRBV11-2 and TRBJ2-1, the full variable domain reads EAGVAQSPRYKIIEKRQSVAFWCNPISGHATLYWYQQILGQGPKLLIQFQNNGVVDDSQLPKDRFSAERLKGVDSTLKIQPAKLEDSAVYLCASSLLAGRDEQFFGPGTRLTVL.